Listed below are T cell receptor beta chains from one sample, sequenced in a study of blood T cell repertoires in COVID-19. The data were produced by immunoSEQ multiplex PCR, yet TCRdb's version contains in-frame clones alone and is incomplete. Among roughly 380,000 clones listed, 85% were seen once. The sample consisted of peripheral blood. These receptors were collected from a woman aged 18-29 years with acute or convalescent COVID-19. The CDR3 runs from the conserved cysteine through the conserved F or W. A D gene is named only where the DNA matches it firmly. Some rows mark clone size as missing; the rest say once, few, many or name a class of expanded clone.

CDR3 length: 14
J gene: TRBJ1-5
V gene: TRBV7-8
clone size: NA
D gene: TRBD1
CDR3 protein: CASSLGQGVQPQHF
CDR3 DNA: TGTGCCAGCAGCTTAGGACAGGGGGTACAGCCCCAGCATTTT

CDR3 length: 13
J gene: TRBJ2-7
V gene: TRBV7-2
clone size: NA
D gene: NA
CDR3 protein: CASSLNRAYEQYF
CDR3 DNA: TGTGCCAGCAGCTTAAACAGAGCCTACGAGCAGTACTTC

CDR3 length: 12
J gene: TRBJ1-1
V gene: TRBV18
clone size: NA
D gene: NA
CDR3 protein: CATTGLNTEAFF
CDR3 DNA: TGTGCCACTACAGGGCTGAACACTGAAGCTTTCTTT

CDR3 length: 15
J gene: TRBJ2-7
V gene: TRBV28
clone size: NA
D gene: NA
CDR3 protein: CASTPQGLETYEQYF
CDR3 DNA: TGTGCCAGCACCCCTCAAGGACTTGAGACCTACGAGCAGTACTTC

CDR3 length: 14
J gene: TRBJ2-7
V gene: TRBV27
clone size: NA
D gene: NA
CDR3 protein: CASSLSDSFTEQYF
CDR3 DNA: TGTGCCAGCAGTTTATCGGACTCCTTCACCGAGCAGTACTTC

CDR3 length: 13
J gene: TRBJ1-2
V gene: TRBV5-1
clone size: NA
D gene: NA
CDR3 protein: CASSRDSIYGYTF
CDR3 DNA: TGCGCCAGCAGCCGAGACAGTATCTATGGCTACACCTTC

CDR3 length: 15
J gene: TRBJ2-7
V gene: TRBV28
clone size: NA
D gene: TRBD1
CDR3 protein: CASSLLRDRVNEQYF
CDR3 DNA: TGTGCCAGCAGTCTGCTCCGGGACAGGGTCAACGAGCAGTACTTC

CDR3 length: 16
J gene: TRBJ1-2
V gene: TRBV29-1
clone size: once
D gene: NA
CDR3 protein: CSVGGRTDQSNYGYTF
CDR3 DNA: TGCAGCGTTGGGGGAAGGACAGATCAATCTAACTATGGCTACACCTTC

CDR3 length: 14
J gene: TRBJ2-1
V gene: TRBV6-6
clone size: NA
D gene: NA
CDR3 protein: CASSYSAQNNEQFF
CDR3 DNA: TGTGCCAGCAGTTACTCGGCCCAAAACAATGAGCAGTTCTTC

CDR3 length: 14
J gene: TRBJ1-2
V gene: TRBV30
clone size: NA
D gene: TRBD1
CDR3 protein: CAWKGTGGSYGYTF
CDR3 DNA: TGTGCCTGGAAGGGGACAGGGGGCTCCTATGGCTACACCTTC

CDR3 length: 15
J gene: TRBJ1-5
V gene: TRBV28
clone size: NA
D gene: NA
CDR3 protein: CASRSLVAGAQPQHF
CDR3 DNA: TGTGCCAGCAGGTCCCTAGTGGCGGGAGCGCAGCCCCAGCATTTT

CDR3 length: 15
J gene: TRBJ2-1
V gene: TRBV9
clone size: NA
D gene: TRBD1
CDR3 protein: CASSPTGTAYNEQFF
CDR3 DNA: TGTGCCAGCAGCCCGACCGGGACAGCCTACAATGAGCAGTTCTTC

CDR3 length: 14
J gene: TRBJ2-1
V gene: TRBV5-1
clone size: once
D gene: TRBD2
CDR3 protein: CASSLLWGGNEQFF
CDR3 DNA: TGCGCCAGCAGCTTGCTCTGGGGGGGTAATGAGCAGTTCTTC

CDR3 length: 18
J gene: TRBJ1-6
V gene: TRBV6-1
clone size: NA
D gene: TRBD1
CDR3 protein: CASSERVADRQGAFPLHF
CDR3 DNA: TGTGCCAGCAGTGAGAGGGTAGCGGACCGACAGGGGGCCTTTCCCCTCCACTTT

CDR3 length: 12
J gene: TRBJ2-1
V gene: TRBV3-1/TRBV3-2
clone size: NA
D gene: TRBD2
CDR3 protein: CASSHLAGEEFF
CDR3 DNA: TGTGCCAGCAGCCATCTAGCGGGAGAGGAGTTCTTC

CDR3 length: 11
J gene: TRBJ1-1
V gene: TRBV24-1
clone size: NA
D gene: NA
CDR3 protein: CATIVYPEAFF
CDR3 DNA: TGTGCCACCATTGTTTATCCTGAAGCTTTCTTT

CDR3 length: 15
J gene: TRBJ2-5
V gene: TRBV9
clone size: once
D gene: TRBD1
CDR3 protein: CASSPDRGRGETQYF
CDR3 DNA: TGTGCCAGCAGCCCGGACAGGGGGCGCGGGGAGACCCAGTACTTC

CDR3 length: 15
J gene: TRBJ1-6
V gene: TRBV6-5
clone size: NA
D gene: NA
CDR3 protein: CASSGTGMNNSPLHF
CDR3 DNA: TGTGCCAGCAGCGGTACAGGGATGAATAATTCACCCCTCCACTTT

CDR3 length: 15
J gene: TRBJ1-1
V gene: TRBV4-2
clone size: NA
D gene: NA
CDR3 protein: CASSQDGGGDTEAFF
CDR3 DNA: TGTGCCAGCAGCCAAGATGGAGGTGGGGACACTGAAGCTTTCTTT

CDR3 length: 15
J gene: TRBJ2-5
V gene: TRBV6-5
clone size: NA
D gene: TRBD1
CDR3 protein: CASSQDRPSLETQYF
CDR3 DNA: TGTGCCAGCAGTCAGGACAGGCCCTCGTTGGAGACCCAGTACTTC

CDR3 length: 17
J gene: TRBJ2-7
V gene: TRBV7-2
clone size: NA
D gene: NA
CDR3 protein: CASSSVGGLQYSYEQYF
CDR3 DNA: TGTGCCAGCAGTTCGGTCGGAGGACTGCAATACTCCTACGAGCAGTACTTC

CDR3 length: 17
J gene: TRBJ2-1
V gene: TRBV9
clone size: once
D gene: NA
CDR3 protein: CARRGGVGDSSYNEQFF
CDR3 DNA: TGTGCCCGCAGGGGGGGAGTAGGGGACAGCTCCTACAATGAGCAGTTCTTC

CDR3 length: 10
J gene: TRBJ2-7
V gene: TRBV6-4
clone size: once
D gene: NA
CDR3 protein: CASTVEEQYF
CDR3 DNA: TGTGCCAGCACGGTAGAAGAGCAGTACTTC

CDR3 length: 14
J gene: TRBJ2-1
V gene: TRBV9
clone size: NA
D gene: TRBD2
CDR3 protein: CASSIGAGADEQFF
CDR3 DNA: TGTGCCAGCAGCATAGGAGCGGGGGCCGATGAGCAGTTCTTC

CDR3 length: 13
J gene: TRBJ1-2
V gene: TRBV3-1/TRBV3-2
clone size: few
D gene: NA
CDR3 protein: CASSQPQGYGYTF
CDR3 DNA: TGTGCCAGCAGCCAACCGCAGGGGTATGGCTACACCTTC

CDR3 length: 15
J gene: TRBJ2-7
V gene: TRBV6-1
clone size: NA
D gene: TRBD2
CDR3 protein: CASSEEASGTYEQYF
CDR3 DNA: TGTGCCAGCAGTGAAGAGGCTAGCGGGACCTACGAGCAGTACTTC

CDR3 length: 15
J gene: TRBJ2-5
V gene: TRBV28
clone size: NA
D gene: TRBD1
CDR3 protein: CASSLTGLSRETQYF
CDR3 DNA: TGTGCCAGCAGTTTGACAGGGTTGAGCCGGGAGACCCAGTACTTC